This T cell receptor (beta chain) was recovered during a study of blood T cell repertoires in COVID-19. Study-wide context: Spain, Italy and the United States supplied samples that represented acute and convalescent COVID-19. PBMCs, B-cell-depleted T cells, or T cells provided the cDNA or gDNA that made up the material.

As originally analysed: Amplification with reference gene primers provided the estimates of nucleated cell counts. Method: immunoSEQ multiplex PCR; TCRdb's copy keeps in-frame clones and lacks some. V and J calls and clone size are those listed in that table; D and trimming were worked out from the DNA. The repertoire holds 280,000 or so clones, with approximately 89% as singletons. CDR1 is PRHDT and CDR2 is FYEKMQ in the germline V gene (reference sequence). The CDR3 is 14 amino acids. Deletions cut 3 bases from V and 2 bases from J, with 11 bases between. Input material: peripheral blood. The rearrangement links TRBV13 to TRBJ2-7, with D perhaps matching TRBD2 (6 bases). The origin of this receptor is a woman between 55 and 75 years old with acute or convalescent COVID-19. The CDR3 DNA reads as TGTGCCAGCAGCTTGTGGGGCGGGGCCTACGAGCAGTACTTC. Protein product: CASSLWGGAYEQYF.